This record concerns one TCR beta chain sequence. This clonotype has only a few counts. What antigen it recognizes has not been identified. Qualities for individual bases were not recorded, and no much larger clone is one base off. The data are from a study of identical twins (dated by TCRdb to about 2016). Notes on the research overall: The study deep-sequenced TCR alpha and beta repertoires from monozygotic twins, unrelated adults of various ages and cord blood to test whether fetal clonotypes persist. To rule out contamination, the twin experiments were replicated at different times with different library preparation protocols.

The germline V gene sets CDR1 to SGHDT and CDR2 to YYEEEE. The junction shows trimming of 0 bases on V and 4 bases on J, plus 19 bases between the germline ends. The CDR3 sequence holds 17 residues, the cysteine and phenylalanine included. Solely the CDR3 DNA is kept, with 51 bases framed from the first base. The library was obtained by 5' RACE. The instrument was an Illumina HiSeq 2000. Template switching added a universal primer binding site, and the final cDNA carried a unique molecular identifier that allowed TCR cDNA molecules to be counted accurately. Specific primers in the conserved constant-segment region were used to synthesize first-strand cDNA for the TCR alpha and beta chains. To control for contamination, every cDNA library carried two barcodes: a SMART-Mk sample barcode plus Illumina barcodes. TruSeq adapter sequences, together with Illumina sample barcodes, were added in two successive PCR steps. Sequencing of the TCR alpha and beta cDNA libraries was done on the Illumina HiSeq platform using custom primers. The authors processed their data as follows. MiGEC processed the raw reads to extract unique molecular identifiers, while MiXCR was used to determine the CDR3 positions. Recombination models were inferred per individual with the repgenHMM and IGoR tools using an EM algorithm. The tcR package in R was used for shared clonotype analysis, with sharing normalized by the product of cloneset sizes. Out-of-frame nonproductive sequences were analyzed to study raw recombination free of thymic and clonal selection effects. TCRdb reanalyzed the raw reads on its own, using fastp at Q25 for trimming and MiXCR for clone calling, and kept in-frame beta chains. Each record represents a unique CDR3 protein, reported with the most common genes and DNA among its rows. TCRdb's processing, not the authors' own work, is the source of the V and J calls. Here the sample has nearly 650,000 distinct CDR3 sequences; roughly 7.2% occur a single time. The ten most abundant clones make up approximately 1.5% of the sample.

Every donor was a healthy Caucasian. The twin cohort consisted of three pairs of female monozygotic twins, all aged about 18 to 29 years. RNA for TCR libraries was isolated from peripheral blood mononuclear cells. Study-level results and caveats: Abundant cord blood beta clonotypes had fewer insertions, young adult naive repertoires showed a similar but weaker trend, and memory repertoires showed no such trend. In monozygotic twins, recombination models systematically underestimated out-of-frame TCR alpha sharing, but the models matched the sharing seen between unrelated individuals. Excess twin sharing in beta out-of-frame sequences was weaker because fewer shared sequences lowered the signal-to-noise ratio. Invariant T cells such as MAIT and iNKT could partly confound zero-insertion analyses, although diverse VJ usage argued against such confounding for most clonotypes. Compared with coincidental sharing between unrelated individuals, out-of-frame TCR alpha sequences shared between twins showed an excess of sequences with low generation probability. Because the same donors could not be followed over many years, conclusions were based on cross-sectional statistical analysis.

This same sample was also taken into another study, of yellow fever vaccine responses in identical twins. That second report states: The T cell response to vaccination in identical twins was reported by the authors to appear partly convergent and partly personalized. In the study, vaccine-responding T cell clones were precisely tracked in identical twins.

Sequenced sample: PBMCs. The TCR sequence derives from a woman aged 18 to 35 in good health. The chain is encoded by TRBV5-6 joined to TRBJ1-1; the D region possibly corresponds to TRBD1 (6 bases align). The DNA sequence is TGTGCCAGCAGCTTGGGCCAGGGGATGTGGAAGAGCACTGAAGCTTTCTTT. It translates to CASSLGQGMWKSTEAFF.